The clone carrying this T cell receptor (beta chain) was seen repeatedly, ten times or more. The antigen is undetermined. Enrolled ophthalmopathy patients presented with a Clinical Activity Score of at least 3, a NOSPECS grade of at least 4, and disease duration under 3 months. Used for diagnoses were clinical symptoms, serum thyroxine and TRAb, thyroid ultrasound and orbital computed tomography. Regions amplified from RNA transcripts were the TCR beta CDR3 regions. HTBI primers were employed in a first-round RT-PCR of the TCR CDR3. Using its own MiXCR run on the multiplex PCR reads, TCRdb lists one record per CDR3 protein. The sample yields hundreds of thousands of distinct CDR3 sequences, roughly 14% seen once. The V segment lost 3 bases and the J segment 4 bases; nucleotides outside the gene matches: 10. The CDR3 has 17 amino acids. CDR1 and CDR2 from the germline V gene are MDHEN and SYDVKM. The data are from a study of T cells in Graves' hyperthyroidism and ophthalmopathy. Study results and limitations: Most clonotypes expanded in the thyroid (above 0.001) were also present in blood.

The gene calls are TRBV28 and TRBJ2-2; 8 nucleotides match TRBD1. The sample consisted of blood. The origin of this receptor is a woman aged 40 to 50 with Graves' ophthalmopathy. CDR3 coding DNA: TGTGCCAGCAGTTTCCCCCCTCCGACAGGGGTCACCGGGGAGCTGTTTTTT. Protein: CASSFPPPTGVTGELFF.